These 17 T cell receptor beta chains originate from one sample sequenced in a study of blood T cell repertoires in COVID-19. Here immunoSEQ multiplex PCR was the method, and the copy in TCRdb shows in-frame clones only, minus some. The sample has around 380,000 clones, about 90% seen once; the top ten hold approximately 1.2%. Material for sequencing was PBMCs or T cells enriched from blood (not recorded which). The source of these receptors is a man under 40 who had recovered from COVID-19.

This chain links TRBV6-5 with TRBJ1-3, with D tentatively TRBD1 (5 bases). The CDR3 has 15 amino acids. The V and J ends lost 7 bases and 4 bases respectively, with 17 bases between them. Germline CDR1 and CDR2: MNHEY and SVGAGI. The chain's CDR3 is CASTTRSGEGNTIYF. CDR3 DNA sequence: TGTGCCAGCACCACCCGATCGGGGGAGGGAAACACCATATATTTT.

The chain combines TRBV30 with TRBJ2-1, with 7 bases identical to TRBD1. V dropped 5 bases and J dropped 5; count of bases not matched to a gene: 3. The CDR3 spans 12 residues. CDR1 is GTSNPN and CDR2 is SVGIG in the germline V gene (reference sequence). The DNA of the CDR3 is TGTGCCTGGGACACAGGGGACAATGAGCAGTTCTTC. Translated, it gives CAWDTGDNEQFF. The full variable domain, with the rest looked up from reference TRBV30 and TRBJ2-1, is SQTIHQWPATLVQPVGSPLSLECTVEGTSNPNLYWYRQAAGRGLQLLFYSVGIGQISSEVPQNLSASRPQDRQFILSSKKLLLSDSGFYLCAWDTGDNEQFFGPGTRLTVL.

The gene calls are TRBV5-1 and TRBJ1-2, with 9 nucleotides matching TRBD1. This CDR3 region has 17 residues. From germline, CDR1 is SGHRS and CDR2 YFSETQ. V trimming: 0 bases; J trimming: 1 base; junction bases outside the gene matches: 7. CDR3 bases: TGCGCCAGCAGCTTGGCTCCGGGACAGGGTAGTAACTATGGCTACACCTTC. Its protein is CASSLAPGQGSNYGYTF.

The V and J genes are TRBV11-2 and TRBJ2-5, with 11 bases that match TRBD2. This CDR3 is built from 15 residues. Germline V gene data show CDR1 as SGHAT and CDR2 as FQNNGV. V was pared by 3 bases and J by 4 bases, with 4 bases of the junction left unmatched. The DNA of the CDR3 is TGTGCCAGCAGCTTTCTAGCGGGGGGCCCAGAGACCCAGTACTTC. Encoded protein: CASSFLAGGPETQYF.

The genes are TRBV5-8 and TRBJ2-7; 9 bases are shared with TRBD1. CDR1 is SGHTS, CDR2 YDEGEE, per germline. This CDR3 comprises 16 residues. After removal of 4 bases from V and 2 bases from J, the junction contained 10 bases not matched to a gene. CDR3 bases: TGTGCCAGCAGCACCCGGACAGGGGTTTTAACCTACGAGCAGTACTTC. Its protein is CASSTRTGVLTYEQYF.

The chain is built from TRBV20-1 and TRBJ2-7; D uncertain. The CDR3 spans 13 residues. V was pared by 3 bases and J by 0 bases, with 9 bases between. Per germline, CDR1 DFQATT and CDR2 SNEGSKA (reference sequence). The CDR3, as DNA: TGCAGTGCTAGTTTCCGCAGCTCCTACGAGCAGTACTTC. Translation: CSASFRSSYEQYF.

V is TRBV3-1 (or the pseudogene TRBV3-2) and J is TRBJ1-1; D is perhaps TRBD1 (5 bases). V dropped 1 base and J dropped 1 base, with 10 bases sitting between them. CDR1 LGHDT and CDR2 YNNKEL come from the germline V gene (reference sequence). The CDR3 is 15 residues long. The CDR3 loop reads CASSQGGTGNTEAFF. The CDR3 coding sequence is TGTGCCAGCAGCCAAGGGGGTACAGGGAACACTGAAGCTTTCTTT.

The genes are TRBV9 and TRBJ1-6; TRBD1 is a possible D gene (5 bases). V lost 3 bases to trimming and J lost 3 bases, with 13 bases between them. Germline V gene sequence: CDR1 SGDLS, CDR2 YYNGEE. CDR3 length: 16 residues. In DNA form, the CDR3 reads TGTGCCAGCAGCGCGACAGCCCTCAGCTATAATTCACCCCTCCACTTT. This sequence encodes CASSATALSYNSPLHF.

The J gene is TRBJ2-7, the V gene TRBV7-9; TRBD1 matches 11 bases. The J segment lost 5 bases and the V segment lost 5 bases, leaving 2 bases of the junction unmatched. Germline CDR1 SEHNR, CDR2 FQNEAQ (reference sequence). The CDR3 contains 13 residues. The CDR3 loop reads CASSPGQGDEQYF. The CDR3 DNA is TGTGCCAGCAGCCCGGGACAGGGGGACGAGCAGTACTTC.

The chain uses TRBV24-1 and TRBJ2-1; 9 nucleotides line up with TRBD2. Germline-derived CDR1 and CDR2 are KGHDR and SFDVKD. J gave up 2 bases and V 3 bases, and 1 base lay outside the gene matches. CDR3 size: 15 residues. The CDR3 protein is CATSDSGGTYNEQFF. CDR3 nucleotides: TGTGCCACCAGTGATAGCGGGGGGACCTACAATGAGCAGTTCTTC.

The chain is built from TRBV25-1 and TRBJ1-6; maybe TRBD1 (5 bases). This CDR3 spans 15 amino acids. Germline V CDR1 and CDR2: MGHDK, SYGVNS. V was trimmed by 2 bases and J by 12 bases, leaving 17 bases between them. The CDR3 DNA reads TGTGCCAGCAGTGAAACCCAGACGGGGGTTCTACCCCTCCACTTT. Translating it yields CASSETQTGVLPLHF.

CDR3 amino acids: CASSSGTGGFETQYF. CDR3 nucleotides: TGTGCCAGCAGTTCCGGGACAGGGGGCTTCGAGACCCAGTACTTC. The rearrangement uses TRBV6-5 and TRBJ2-5; TRBD1 aligns across 12 bases. This CDR3 comprises 15 residues. CDR1 and CDR2 (germline): MNHEY, SVGAGI. After removal of 4 bases from V and 5 bases from J, the junction contained 5 bases not matched to a gene.

The gene calls are TRBV13 and TRBJ1-1; no reliable D call. V lost 5 bases and J lost 4, with 14 bases in between. From germline, CDR1 is PRHDT and CDR2 FYEKMQ (reference sequence). This CDR3 is 14 amino acids long. CDR3 region: CASSHLVGSTEAFF. The CDR3 DNA is TGTGCCAGCAGCCACCTCGTGGGGAGCACTGAAGCTTTCTTT.

The chain joins TRBV29-1 to TRBJ1-2, with unresolved D. The CDR3 totals 15 residues. Germline-derived CDR1 and CDR2 are SQVTM and ANQGSEA. V dropped 3 bases and J dropped 7 bases, with 21 bases sitting between them. The CDR3 protein is CSVDRGRRASFGYTF. The DNA for the CDR3 is TGCAGCGTTGATCGTGGACGGAGGGCCTCGTTTGGCTACACCTTC.

The sample holds one count of this clone. The V gene is TRBV7-2, the J gene TRBJ2-1, with a tentative D call TRBD2 (7 bases). The CDR3 sequence is 14 residues long. Trimming removed 6 bases at V and 7 bases at J, with 16 bases between. In germline, CDR1 is SGHTA, CDR2 FQGNSA. CDR3 in DNA: TGTGCCAGCAGGGGACTCGGGGGGCCAAATGAGCAGTTCTTC. Translation gives CASRGLGGPNEQFF.

Written as DNA, the CDR3 is TGTGCCAGCAGCCCACCTCGAGCCACCCAGTACTTC. Protein sequence: CASSPPRATQYF. V is TRBV11-2 and J is TRBJ2-5; D is uncertain. The V end lost 5 bases, the J end lost 8 bases, and 12 bases lay between the germline ends. Germline V gives CDR1 SGHAT, CDR2 FQNNGV. The CDR3 runs 12 residues.

Only a few counts were recorded for this clone. The chain is built from TRBV2 and TRBJ1-3, with D uncertain. Trimming pared 7 bases from V and 4 bases from J, leaving 17 bases between. The length of the CDR3 is 15 residues. Germline V lookup: CDR1 SNHLY, CDR2 FYNNEI. The CDR3 nucleotides read TGTGCCAGCACCGAAACACGGACTCCGGGAAACACCATATATTTT. Protein product: CASTETRTPGNTIYF.